Listed below are T cell receptor beta chains from one sample, sequenced in a study of cytomegalovirus exposure and HLA in healthy donors. TCRdb keeps only in-frame clones here, not all; method: immunoSEQ multiplex PCR. The sample includes approximately 54,000 clones, 82% of them seen just once. Sample: PBMCs. Every receptor here comes from a woman aged 18 to 35 in good health and CMV-seronegative. Each CDR3 is given with its conserved first and last residue. A D gene is named only where the DNA matches it firmly. The listing skips clone size in some rows; elsewhere it reads once, few, many or a size class.

V: TRBV28
J: TRBJ1-5
size: -
D: -
DNA: TGTGCCAGCAGTTTCCCCCGGGGGGCCGGATATAGCAATCAGCCCCAGCATTTT
CDR3: CASSFPRGAGYSNQPQHF

V: TRBV19
J: TRBJ2-7
size: -
D: TRBD1
DNA: TGTGCCAGTAGATCTGCCGGGACAGGGGGCAACTACGAGCAGTACTTC
CDR3: CASRSAGTGGNYEQYF

V: TRBV5-1
J: TRBJ2-1
size: once
D: TRBD2
DNA: TGCGCCAGCAGTCCCGGGACTAGCGGGAGCGATGAGCAGTTCTTC
CDR3: CASSPGTSGSDEQFF

V: TRBV15
J: TRBJ2-7
size: -
D: -
DNA: TGTGCCACCAGCAGAGATAGGGGCACCTACGAGCAGTACTTC
CDR3: CATSRDRGTYEQYF

V: TRBV28
J: TRBJ2-5
size: -
D: TRBD2
DNA: TGTGCCAGCAGTTTTTTAGCGGGAGGAGGGGAGACCCAGTACTTC
CDR3: CASSFLAGGGETQYF

V: TRBV6-6
J: TRBJ1-1
size: -
D: TRBD1
DNA: TGTGCCAGCAGTCCAGGGACAGGATGGACTGAAGCTTTCTTT
CDR3: CASSPGTGWTEAFF

V: TRBV6-1
J: TRBJ2-3
size: few
D: -
DNA: TGTGCCAGCAGTGGAGTCAGTAGCGGACTTTGGGATACGCAGTATTTT
CDR3: CASSGVSSGLWDTQYF

V: TRBV28
J: TRBJ2-2
size: few
D: TRBD2
DNA: TGTGCCACCCTCCTGAGGCTAGCGGCGAACACCGGGGAGCTGTTTTTT
CDR3: CATLLRLAANTGELFF

V: TRBV6-5
J: TRBJ1-2
size: -
D: -
DNA: TGTGCCAGCAGTCTAGTAGGCTATGGCTACACCTTC
CDR3: CASSLVGYGYTF

V: TRBV5-1
J: TRBJ2-1
size: -
D: -
DNA: TGCGCCAGCAGCTTCCCGGACGGCGGGCCCTCCTACAATGAGCAGTTCTTC
CDR3: CASSFPDGGPSYNEQFF

V: TRBV5-5
J: TRBJ2-7
size: -
D: -
DNA: TGTGCCAGCAGCTTGGGACAGCCCTCCTACGAGCAGTACTTC
CDR3: CASSLGQPSYEQYF

V: TRBV13
J: TRBJ1-2
size: -
D: TRBD1
DNA: TGTGCCAGCAGCTCGACAGGGATCGGGTATGGCTACACCTTC
CDR3: CASSSTGIGYGYTF

V: TRBV28
J: TRBJ1-1
size: -
D: -
DNA: TGTGCCAGCAGTTTAGGGCGCGGGCGGGGCCGGTGGAACACTGAAGCTTTCTTT
CDR3: CASSLGRGRGRWNTEAFF

V: TRBV14
J: TRBJ2-2
size: few
D: -
DNA: TGTGCCAGCAGCCGAGTTAACGCGGCGAGCGGGGAGCTGTTTTTT
CDR3: CASSRVNAASGELFF

V: TRBV10-3
J: TRBJ1-1
size: -
D: -
DNA: TGTGCCATCAGGTACACCCCGAACACTGAAGCTTTCTTT
CDR3: CAIRYTPNTEAFF

V: TRBV28
J: TRBJ2-7
size: -
D: TRBD1
DNA: TGTGCCAGCAGTTTTGGGGACAGGGTGAGCTCCTACGAGCAGTACTTC
CDR3: CASSFGDRVSSYEQYF

V: TRBV30
J: TRBJ1-1
size: -
D: -
DNA: TGTGCCTGGAGTGAACGGTCGAACACTGAAGCTTTCTTT
CDR3: CAWSERSNTEAFF

V: TRBV27
J: TRBJ2-7
size: -
D: TRBD2
DNA: TGTGCCAGCAGTTTATCGATCGCGGGAGGGAACGAGCAGTACTTC
CDR3: CASSLSIAGGNEQYF

V: TRBV7-9
J: TRBJ2-1
size: -
D: TRBD2
DNA: TGTTCCAGCGGACTAGCTGTGTACAATGAGCAGTTCTTC
CDR3: CSSGLAVYNEQFF